This TCR beta chain was observed in a study of cytomegalovirus exposure and HLA in healthy donors. Study-level points and caveats: Some V segments, including TRBV6-2 and TRBV6-3, were excluded as indistinguishable. The productive fraction for most TCR beta V segments was about 87% or about 30% in an earlier analysis. HLA restriction was apparent for most CMV-associated TCR beta chains in a later analysis.

Concerning this clone: Its antigen is still unknown.

60 Vbeta and 13 Jbeta primers were used in PCR. Clones were read by immunoSEQ multiplex PCR, and TCRdb kept only the in-frame ones, dropping some. This sample yields 75,000 to 100,000 clones, of which 70% to 75% are seen a single time; roughly 4% belongs to the top ten. The V gene's germline CDR1 is MDHEN and CDR2 SYDVKM. V lost 5 bases to trimming and J lost 4 bases, with 14 bases between them. The CDR3 is 15 amino acids. What was sequenced was PBMCs. The receptor's source is a middle-aged man in good health and CMV-seronegative. This chain uses TRBV28 with TRBJ1-4; D perhaps matches TRBD1 (6 bases). This chain's CDR3 is CASSAGGGSNEKLFF. In DNA, the CDR3 is TGTGCCAGCAGTGCGGGGGGGGGCAGTAATGAAAAACTGTTTTTT.